The rows below give T cell receptor beta chains drawn from one sample of a study of cytomegalovirus exposure and HLA in healthy donors. The repertoire was sequenced with immunoSEQ multiplex PCR; TCRdb's copy has only in-frame clones and lacks some. Of about 150,000 clones in the sample, approximately 80% were seen once. The sequencing sample was made of PBMCs. These receptors all stem from a male donor in good health and CMV-seronegative. CDR3s include the opening cysteine and the closing phenylalanine or tryptophan. The D gene is left open where the match is weak. Clone size is shown for a subset of rows, as once, few, many or a class of expanded clone.

d_call | j_call | v_call | clone_size | cdr3_aa | cdr3_nt
TRBD2 | TRBJ2-2 | TRBV7-2 | NA | CASSRLGLAGVTGELFF | TGTGCCAGCAGTCGACTAGGACTAGCGGGAGTAACCGGGGAGCTGTTTTTT
NA | TRBJ2-7 | TRBV7-9 | NA | CASSSDTQLVKYF | TGTGCCAGCAGCTCGGACACACAGCTTGTGAAGTACTTC
TRBD1 | TRBJ1-1 | TRBV6-5 | NA | CASSSRPGGAEAFF | TGTGCCAGCAGTTCCCGCCCAGGGGGTGCTGAAGCTTTCTTT
TRBD1 | TRBJ1-1 | TRBV28 | once | CASPPGGMNTEAFF | TGTGCCAGTCCACCAGGGGGCATGAACACTGAAGCTTTCTTT
NA | TRBJ2-5 | TRBV5-1 | NA | CASRRGTETQYF | TGCGCCAGCAGACGGGGTACAGAGACCCAGTACTTC
NA | TRBJ2-1 | TRBV25-1 | NA | CASSEEEVANEQFF | TGTGCCAGCAGTGAAGAAGAGGTGGCCAATGAGCAGTTCTTC
TRBD2 | TRBJ2-7 | TRBV7-2 | once | CASRQAGVFYEQYF | TGTGCCAGCAGGCAAGCGGGAGTATTCTACGAGCAGTACTTC
NA | TRBJ1-6 | TRBV30 | NA | CAWGGNNSPLHF | TGTGCCTGGGGAGGGAATAATTCACCCCTCCACTTT
TRBD2 | TRBJ2-4 | TRBV5-3 | NA | CARSLDVGRGAIVTLAKNIQYF | TGTGCCAGAAGCTTGGATGTAGGGCGGGGGGCGATAGTGACGCTAGCCAAAAACATTCAGTACTTC
TRBD1 | TRBJ1-2 | TRBV19 | NA | CASSITGTGAYGYTF | TGTGCCAGTAGCATTACCGGGACAGGGGCCTATGGCTACACCTTC
NA | TRBJ2-7 | TRBV7-9 | NA | CASSLWNLGQPNSYEQYF | TGTGCCAGCAGCCTCTGGAATCTAGGACAGCCGAACTCCTACGAGCAGTACTTC
NA | TRBJ2-3 | TRBV10-3 | NA | CAISEGLTPSTDTQYF | TGTGCCATCAGTGAGGGACTAACCCCTAGCACAGATACGCAGTATTTT
NA | TRBJ1-3 | TRBV19 | few | CASSSRNSGNTIYF | TGTGCCAGTAGTAGCAGAAACTCTGGAAACACCATATATTTT
NA | TRBJ1-5 | TRBV19 | few | CASSRVRGDLHQPQHF | TGTGCCAGTAGTCGGGTCAGGGGCGACCTTCATCAGCCCCAGCATTTT
TRBD2 | TRBJ2-1 | TRBV6-7 | NA | CASSFGGGPYNEQFF | TGTGCCAGCAGTTTTGGCGGGGGGCCCTACAATGAGCAGTTCTTC
TRBD2 | TRBJ2-2 | TRBV9 | few | CASSVVSGGIGGELFF | TGTGCCAGCAGCGTAGTTAGCGGGGGGATTGGCGGGGAGCTGTTTTTT
NA | TRBJ2-7 | TRBV6-1 | NA | CASSEATGNAGYEQYF | TGTGCCAGCAGTGAAGCTACGGGGAATGCGGGGTACGAGCAGTACTTC
TRBD1 | TRBJ2-4 | TRBV29-1 | NA | CSAAGTGIFLNIQYF | TGCAGCGCTGCCGGGACAGGGATTTTTCTAAACATTCAGTACTTC
TRBD1 | TRBJ2-7 | TRBV27 | NA | CASSLDRGAYEQYF | TGTGCCAGCAGCCTGGACAGGGGGGCCTACGAGCAGTACTTC
TRBD2 | TRBJ2-1 | TRBV30 | NA | CAWRRLAGGYNEQFF | TGTGCCTGGAGGCGACTAGCGGGGGGTTACAATGAGCAGTTCTTC
NA | TRBJ2-5 | TRBV30 | NA | CAWSTRIRETQYF | TGTGCCTGGTCGACTAGAATTAGAGAGACCCAGTACTTC
NA | TRBJ1-5 | TRBV7-2 | NA | CASSLGTADSNRPQHF | TGTGCCAGCAGCTTAGGGACAGCCGATAGCAATCGGCCCCAGCATTTT
NA | TRBJ2-3 | TRBV7-2 | once | CASRGGAGDTDTQYF | TGTGCCAGCAGGGGGGGGGCGGGGGACACAGATACGCAGTATTTT
NA | TRBJ2-3 | TRBV7-8 | NA | CASSLLPRTVGGDTQYF | TGTGCCAGCAGCTTACTCCCGCGGACAGTAGGGGGAGATACGCAGTATTTT
TRBD1 | TRBJ1-2 | TRBV7-2 | NA | CASSLDRGNYGYTF | TGTGCCAGCAGCTTGGACAGGGGTAACTATGGCTACACCTTC
NA | TRBJ1-1 | TRBV6-5 | NA | CASSQKAGPDTEAFF | TGTGCCAGCTCCCAAAAGGCGGGGCCGGACACTGAAGCTTTCTTT
NA | TRBJ1-5 | TRBV7-8 | few | CASSLALGESQPQHF | TGTGCCAGCAGCTTAGCCCTCGGGGAAAGCCAGCCCCAGCATTTT
NA | TRBJ1-5 | TRBV19 | NA | CASWGPPQHF | TGTGCCAGTTGGGGCCCGCCCCAGCATTTT
TRBD1 | TRBJ2-3 | TRBV27 | NA | CASSYTGAAGTQYF | TGTGCCAGCAGTTACACAGGGGCCGCAGGTACGCAGTATTTT
NA | TRBJ2-1 | TRBV4-1 | NA | CASSPIIPRSSSYNEQFF | TGCGCCAGCAGCCCAATAATTCCCCGATCCAGCTCCTACAATGAGCAGTTCTTC
NA | TRBJ1-1 | TRBV6-1 | NA | CASSEPFRAFF | TGTGCCAGCAGTGAGCCCTTTCGGGCTTTCTTT
NA | TRBJ1-4 | TRBV7-9 | NA | CASSLERRVSNEKLFF | TGTGCCAGCAGCCTGGAGCGGCGGGTGAGCAATGAAAAACTGTTTTTT
NA | TRBJ2-1 | TRBV27 | once | CASSLWQEHNEQFF | TGTGCCAGCAGTTTATGGCAGGAACACAATGAGCAGTTCTTC
NA | TRBJ2-7 | TRBV15 | NA | CATSGAVTYEQYF | TGTGCCACCAGCGGCGCGGTCACCTACGAGCAGTACTTC
TRBD1 | TRBJ2-7 | TRBV2 | NA | CASRPGQADHEQYF | TGTGCCAGCAGACCGGGACAGGCTGATCACGAGCAGTACTTC
NA | TRBJ2-5 | TRBV7-8 | NA | CASSLGPQKTQYF | TGTGCCAGCAGCCTAGGCCCTCAGAAGACCCAGTACTTC
TRBD2 | TRBJ2-7 | TRBV4-2 | NA | CASSLPTSGPDEQYF | TGTGCCAGCAGCCTACCTACTAGCGGCCCAGACGAGCAGTACTTC
TRBD2 | TRBJ2-2 | TRBV7-8 | once | CASSLDAGRDTGELFF | TGTGCCAGCAGCTTAGATGCGGGGAGGGACACCGGGGAGCTGTTTTTT
TRBD2 | TRBJ2-1 | TRBV7-9 | NA | CSSSGRTPEQFF | TGTTCCAGCAGCGGGAGAACACCCGAGCAGTTCTTC
NA | TRBJ2-5 | TRBV5-1 | NA | CASSLITQETQYF | TGCGCCAGCAGCTTGATCACTCAAGAGACCCAGTACTTC